What follows are 11 T cell receptor beta chains derived from one specimen sequenced in a study of blood T cell repertoires in COVID-19. The repertoire was sequenced with immunoSEQ multiplex PCR; TCRdb's copy has only in-frame clones and lacks some. The profile shows hundreds of thousands of clones, around nine tenths of them singletons. The sequencing input was peripheral blood. All receptors come from a woman aged 45-65 years with COVID-19, enrolled during active disease.

V gene TRBV10-1 combines with J gene TRBJ1-3; no clear D gene. V was shortened by 3 bases and J by 2 bases, with 8 bases between the two germline ends. CDR1 is WNHNN, CDR2 SYGVQD, per germline (reference sequence). The length of the CDR3 is 14 residues. Here the CDR3 DNA reads TGCGCCAGCAGTGATCCGGGGACTGGAAACACCATATATTTT. It yields the protein CASSDPGTGNTIYF.

This chain connects TRBV7-6 to TRBJ2-1; 9 bases are a match to TRBD2. V lost 1 base and J lost 0; bases outside the gene matches: 10. The CDR3 consists of 19 residues. Per germline, CDR1 SGHVS and CDR2 FNYEAQ. Here the CDR3 DNA reads TGTGCCAGCAGCTTAGAACGCGTTTCTAGCGGGGTCTCCTACAATGAGCAGTTCTTC. Its translation is CASSLERVSSGVSYNEQFF.

The rearrangement links TRBV28 to TRBJ2-1; D perhaps matches TRBD2 (6 bases). Trimming cost V 6 bases and J 0 bases, with 15 bases left between them. Germline CDR1 and CDR2: MDHEN and SYDVKM. This CDR3 is built from 16 residues. The CDR3 sequence: CASSMGLSPSYNEQFF. The CDR3 DNA follows: TGTGCCAGCAGCATGGGACTTTCACCCTCCTACAATGAGCAGTTCTTC.

The table lists this clone with a count of one. The V call is TRBV30, the J call TRBJ1-2; possible D gene TRBD1, 5 bases. The CDR3 has 13 amino acids. In germline, CDR1 is GTSNPN, CDR2 SVGIG (reference sequence). V dropped 6 bases and J dropped 4 bases, with 15 bases sitting between them. Here the CDR3 DNA reads TGTGCCTGCTCACGGGGGGGATCCTATGGCTACACCTTC. Encoded protein: CACSRGGSYGYTF.

This clone turned up a few times. The J gene is TRBJ2-2, the V gene TRBV4-1, with a tentative D call TRBD2 (5 bases). This CDR3 has 15 amino acids. Between the trimmed V and J ends, which lost 0 bases and 6 bases, there was a span of 11 bases. Germline-derived CDR1 and CDR2 are MGHRA and YSYEKL. The CDR3 DNA follows: TGCGCCAGCAGCCAAGATCACCGGGGAGCCGGGGAGCTGTTTTTT. Translating it yields CASSQDHRGAGELFF.

This chain links TRBV18 with TRBJ2-7; D is perhaps TRBD2 (6 bases). This CDR3 region has 15 residues. Trimming took 6 bases from V and 2 from J, leaving 17 bases between them. Looked up from germline, CDR1 is KGHSH and CDR2 is LQKENI. CDR3 bases: TGTGCCAGCTCCTGGAAGGAGGGCAGAGCCTACGAGCAGTACTTC. Its translation: CASSWKEGRAYEQYF. The variable domain in full, with the rest retrieved from reference TRBV18 and TRBJ2-7, is NAGVMQNPRHLVRRRGQEARLRCSPMKGHSHVYWYRQLPEEGLKFMVYLQKENIIDESGMPKERFSAEFPKEGPSILRIQQVVRGDSAAYFCASSWKEGRAYEQYFGPGTRLTVT.

This chain connects TRBV7-9 to TRBJ1-1; TRBD1 agrees at 8 bases. Germline lookup yields CDR1 SEHNR and CDR2 FQNEAQ (reference sequence). This CDR3 comprises 14 residues. The V gene end was trimmed by 5 bases and the J gene end by 0 bases; junction bases not matched to a gene: 2. DNA for the CDR3: TGTGCCAGCAGCCCGACAGGGGTGAACACTGAAGCTTTCTTT. Its translation is CASSPTGVNTEAFF.

The rearrangement uses TRBV18 and TRBJ1-4; no clear D gene. CDR3 length: 14 residues. In germline, CDR1 is KGHSH, CDR2 LQKENI. Trimming left V 5 bases short and J 7 bases short, with 14 bases between. The CDR3 sequence: CASSSLLGSEKLFF. The CDR3 nucleotides are TGTGCCAGCTCATCCCTATTGGGGAGTGAAAAACTGTTTTTT.

J is TRBJ1-2 and V is TRBV7-2; D gene uncertain. CDR3 length equals 11 residues. Germline loops: CDR1 SGHTA, CDR2 FQGNSA. Trimming left V 5 bases short and J 3 bases short, with 4 bases between. CDR3 in DNA: TGTGCCAGCAGCCCCGACTATGGCTACACCTTC. Amino acids: CASSPDYGYTF.

The rearrangement uses TRBV2 and TRBJ2-7, with D unclear. Per the germline V gene, CDR1 is SNHLY and CDR2 is FYNNEI. V lost 7 bases and J 2 bases, leaving 12 bases between the germline ends. This CDR3 has 13 residues. CDR3 sequence (DNA): TGTGCCAGCATCCCAGGTGACCCCTACGAGCAGTACTTC. Residues: CASIPGDPYEQYF.

This chain links TRBV4-1 with TRBJ1-5, with a possible D match to TRBD1 (6 bases). Trimming took off 3 bases at V and 2 bases at J, with 14 bases between the two ends. This CDR3 comprises 16 residues. Germline CDR1 and CDR2: MGHRA and YSYEKL. DNA of the CDR3: TGCGCCAGCAGCCATGTTGCAGGGGCGGGCAATCAGCCCCAGCATTTT. It encodes CASSHVAGAGNQPQHF.